Listed below are T cell receptor beta chains from one sample, sequenced in a study of cytomegalovirus exposure and HLA in healthy donors. Libraries were prepared by immunoSEQ multiplex PCR; TCRdb keeps only in-frame clonotypes and omits some of them. This table has more than 140,000 clones, roughly four fifths appearing once. The sample was PBMCs. The receptors were sampled from a man aged 18-30 years in good health and CMV-seropositive. Each CDR3 is given with its conserved first and last residue. The D gene is left open where the match is weak. Rows may omit the clone size; those that give it use once, few, many or a size class.

j_call cdr3_length clone_size v_call d_call cdr3_aa cdr3_nt
TRBJ2-5 15 NA TRBV27 NA CASSSSPGDGETQYF TGTGCCAGCAGTTCCTCCCCGGGAGACGGGGAGACCCAGTACTTC
TRBJ1-1 15 NA TRBV5-6 NA CASSPNPDSRTEAFF TGTGCCAGCAGCCCCAACCCCGACAGCCGCACTGAAGCTTTCTTT
TRBJ1-5 12 NA TRBV28 NA CAIAIGNQPQHF TGTGCCATAGCAATCGGTAATCAGCCCCAGCATTTT
TRBJ2-7 13 NA TRBV7-9 NA CASSSVGGQEQYF TGTGCCAGCAGCTCAGTAGGAGGGCAAGAGCAGTACTTC
TRBJ2-7 18 NA TRBV5-1 NA CASSFATGNPNRWNEQYF TGCGCCAGCAGCTTCGCTACGGGGAACCCCAACCGGTGGAACGAGCAGTACTTC
TRBJ2-7 13 few TRBV27 TRBD2 CASSRREAYEQYF TGTGCCAGCAGTAGGCGGGAGGCCTACGAGCAGTACTTC
TRBJ2-2 18 NA TRBV27 NA CASSMFGTQGRGTGELFF TGTGCCAGCAGCATGTTCGGGACTCAGGGACGTGGCACCGGGGAGCTGTTTTTT
TRBJ2-2 16 NA TRBV12-5 TRBD1 CASGSGQGGYTGELFF TGTGCTAGTGGTTCCGGACAGGGCGGCTACACCGGGGAGCTGTTTTTT
TRBJ1-3 13 NA TRBV27 NA CASSPRDRNTIYF TGTGCCAGCAGTCCCAGGGATAGAAACACCATATATTTT
TRBJ2-3 17 NA TRBV7-2 TRBD1 CASSPQGVRQGGDTQYF TGTGCCAGCAGCCCGCAGGGGGTCAGACAAGGGGGAGATACGCAGTATTTT
TRBJ2-1 16 many TRBV4-2 TRBD2 CASSQDSGSSYNEQFF TGTGCCAGCAGCCAAGATAGCGGGAGCTCCTACAATGAGCAGTTCTTC
TRBJ2-2 17 few TRBV4-1 TRBD1 CASSQGQGAREHGELFF TGCGCCAGCAGCCAAGGACAGGGGGCGCGGGAGCACGGGGAGCTGTTTTTT
TRBJ2-3 16 NA TRBV9 NA CASSVVARLGGDTQYF TGTGCCAGCAGCGTAGTCGCGAGACTCGGAGGCGATACGCAGTATTTT
TRBJ2-2 15 NA TRBV28 NA CASRVGLLNTGELFF TGTGCCAGCAGGGTGGGCCTTTTAAACACCGGGGAGCTGTTTTTT
TRBJ2-1 16 NA TRBV7-7 NA CASSLSPSNNYNEQFF TGTGCTAGCAGCTTATCCCCCTCTAATAACTACAATGAGCAGTTCTTC
TRBJ2-1 15 NA TRBV5-4 NA CASSGGGSSYNEQFF TGTGCCAGCAGCGGCGGAGGAAGCTCCTACAATGAGCAGTTCTTC
TRBJ2-3 14 few TRBV6-5 TRBD1 CASRGQGGSDTQYF TGTGCCAGCAGGGGACAGGGGGGTTCCGATACGCAGTATTTT
TRBJ2-7 13 once TRBV9 NA CASSVEGPGEQYF TGTGCCAGCAGCGTAGAAGGTCCCGGGGAGCAGTACTTC
TRBJ1-1 18 once TRBV9 NA CASSVDGGLGGLNTEAFF TGTGCCAGCAGCGTAGACGGGGGATTAGGCGGATTGAACACTGAAGCTTTCTTT
TRBJ2-7 14 NA TRBV5-6 NA CASSPMTGPYEQYF TGTGCCAGCAGCCCGATGACAGGTCCCTACGAGCAGTACTTC
TRBJ2-5 13 NA TRBV4-1 NA CASSQGGQGTQYF TGCGCCAGCAGCCAAGGCGGGCAAGGGACCCAGTACTTC
TRBJ2-7 19 NA TRBV11-2 TRBD2 CASSPRQWGLAGGTYEQYF TGTGCCAGCAGCCCCCGACAGTGGGGACTAGCGGGAGGTACTTACGAGCAGTACTTC
TRBJ1-5 15 NA TRBV15 NA CATSRVGVQGQPQHF TGTGCCACCAGCAGAGTAGGTGTTCAGGGGCAGCCCCAGCATTTT
TRBJ1-5 13 NA TRBV6-1 NA CASSDREIQPQHF TGTGCCAGCAGTGACAGGGAAATTCAGCCCCAGCATTTT
TRBJ1-2 17 NA TRBV28 TRBD1 CASSSDRGLLRFGGYTF TGTGCCAGCAGTTCGGACAGGGGTCTCCTTAGGTTCGGGGGCTACACCTTC
TRBJ2-1 15 NA TRBV28 TRBD2 CASSLDGGGYNEQFF TGTGCCAGCAGTTTAGATGGGGGGGGGTACAATGAGCAGTTCTTC
TRBJ1-1 12 NA TRBV7-9 NA CATPGFGTEAFF TGTGCCACCCCAGGGTTTGGTACTGAAGCTTTCTTT
TRBJ1-4 14 NA TRBV5-1 NA CASSLGTTMEKLFF TGCGCCAGCAGCTTGGGGACTACCATGGAAAAACTGTTTTTT
TRBJ1-5 14 NA TRBV28 NA CASSPRLGNQPQHF TGTGCCAGCAGTCCGAGGCTGGGCAATCAGCCCCAGCATTTT
TRBJ1-1 15 NA TRBV27 TRBD1 CASSDRQGADTEAFF TGTGCCAGCAGCGACAGACAGGGGGCTGACACTGAAGCTTTCTTT
TRBJ1-2 14 NA TRBV28 NA CASSSPGVSYGYTF TGTGCCAGCAGTTCCCCCGGGGTGAGCTATGGCTACACCTTC
TRBJ2-7 14 NA TRBV18 NA CASSSGQHSYEQYF TGTGCCAGCTCATCAGGACAGCACTCCTACGAGCAGTACTTC
TRBJ2-7 15 NA TRBV5-1 NA CASSLIQSLNYEQYF TGCGCCAGCAGCTTGATCCAATCCCTAAACTACGAGCAGTACTTC
TRBJ2-4 17 NA TRBV28 TRBD1 CASRNTGQGRAKNIQYF TGTGCCAGCAGAAATACGGGACAGGGGAGGGCCAAAAACATTCAGTACTTC
TRBJ1-1 13 NA TRBV4-1 NA CASSQELGGWPFF TGCGCCAGCAGCCAAGAATTGGGGGGTTGGCCTTTCTTT
TRBJ2-7 11 NA TRBV4-1 NA CATSEEYEQYF TGCGCCACCTCGGAGGAGTACGAGCAGTACTTC